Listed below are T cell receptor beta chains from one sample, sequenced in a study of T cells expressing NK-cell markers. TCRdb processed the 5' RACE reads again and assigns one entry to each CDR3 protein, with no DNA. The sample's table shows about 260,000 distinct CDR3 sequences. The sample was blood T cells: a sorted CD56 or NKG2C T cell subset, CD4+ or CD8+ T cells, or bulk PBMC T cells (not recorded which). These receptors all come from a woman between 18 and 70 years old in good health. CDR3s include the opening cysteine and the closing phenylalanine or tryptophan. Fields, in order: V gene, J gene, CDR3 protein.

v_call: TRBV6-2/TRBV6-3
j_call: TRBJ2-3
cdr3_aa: CASSLGLAGGSRPDTQYF

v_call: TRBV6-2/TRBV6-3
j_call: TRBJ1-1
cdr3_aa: CASSESTGMKNTEAFF

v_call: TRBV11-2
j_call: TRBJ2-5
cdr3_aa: CASSLLTGLVTQYF

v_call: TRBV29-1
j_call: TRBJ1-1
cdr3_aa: CSVRRQRNTEAFF

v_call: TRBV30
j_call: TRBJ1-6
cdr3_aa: CAWSPGVSPLHF

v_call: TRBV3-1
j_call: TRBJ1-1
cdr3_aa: CASSQRGVWTEAFF

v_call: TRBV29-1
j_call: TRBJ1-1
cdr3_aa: CSAKPATGDTEAFF

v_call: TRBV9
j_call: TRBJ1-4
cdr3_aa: CASSVDPGTTNEKLFF

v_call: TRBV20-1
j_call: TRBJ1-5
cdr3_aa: CSAPTGYNQPQHF

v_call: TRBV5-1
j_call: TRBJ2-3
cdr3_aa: CASSSGLAGTDTQYF

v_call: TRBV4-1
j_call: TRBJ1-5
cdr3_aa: CASSPGQGALSNQPQHF

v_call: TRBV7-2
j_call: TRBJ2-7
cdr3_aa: CASSLRASVPYEQYF

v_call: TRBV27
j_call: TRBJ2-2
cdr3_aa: CASSFNPGPGELFF

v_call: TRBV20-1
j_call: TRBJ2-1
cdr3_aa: CSAQIRLAGGSEQFF

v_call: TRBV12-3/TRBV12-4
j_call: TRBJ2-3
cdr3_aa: CASIFGGRADTQYF

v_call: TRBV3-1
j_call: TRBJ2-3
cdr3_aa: CASSQGLSERADTQYF

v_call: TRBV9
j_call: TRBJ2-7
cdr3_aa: CASSVGSLAESYEQYF

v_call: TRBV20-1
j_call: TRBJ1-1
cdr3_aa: CSAPVGGIEAFF

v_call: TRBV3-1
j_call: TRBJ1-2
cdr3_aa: CASSQVSLYGYTF

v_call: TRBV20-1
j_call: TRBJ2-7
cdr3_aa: CSAPPGQGYEQYF

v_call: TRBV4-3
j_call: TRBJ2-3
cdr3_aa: CASSQDLRTDTQYF

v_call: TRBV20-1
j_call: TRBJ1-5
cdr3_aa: CSARVVLSNQPQHF

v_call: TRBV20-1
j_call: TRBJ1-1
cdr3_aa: CEYRVNTEAFF

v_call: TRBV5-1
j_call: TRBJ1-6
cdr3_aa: CASSPGTGDNSPLHF

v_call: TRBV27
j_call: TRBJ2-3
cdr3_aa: CASSFRDWSTDTQYF

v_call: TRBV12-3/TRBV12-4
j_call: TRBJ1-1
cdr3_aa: CASSRQGWTEAFF

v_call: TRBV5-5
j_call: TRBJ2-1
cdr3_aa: CASSFNLGGWTSYNEQFF

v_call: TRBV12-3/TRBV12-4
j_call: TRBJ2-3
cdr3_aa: CASSTAGGADTQYF

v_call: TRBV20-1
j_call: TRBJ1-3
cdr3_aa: CSALPLMWNTIYF

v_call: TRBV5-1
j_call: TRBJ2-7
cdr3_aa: CASRQGGYSYEQYF

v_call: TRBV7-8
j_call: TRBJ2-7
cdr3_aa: CASSLAARDRQYF

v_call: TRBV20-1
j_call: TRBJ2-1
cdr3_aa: CSAIVLAGRQTYNEQFF

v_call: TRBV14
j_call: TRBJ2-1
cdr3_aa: CASSQLGQGDPNEQFF

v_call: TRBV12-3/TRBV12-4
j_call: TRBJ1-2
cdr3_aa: CASSRPGNYGYTF

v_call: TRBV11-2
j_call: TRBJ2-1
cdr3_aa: CASSLVTGTSGTVNNEQFF

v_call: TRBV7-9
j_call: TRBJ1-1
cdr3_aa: CASSAPGTVNTEAFF

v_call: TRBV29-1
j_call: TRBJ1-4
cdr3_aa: CSVVSGLGEKLFF

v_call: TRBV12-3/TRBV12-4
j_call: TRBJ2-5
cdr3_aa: CASSYSTGETQYF

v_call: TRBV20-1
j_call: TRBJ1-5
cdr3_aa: CSAIDGDQPQHF

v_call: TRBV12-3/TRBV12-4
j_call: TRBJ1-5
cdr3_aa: CASSLDPNQPQHF

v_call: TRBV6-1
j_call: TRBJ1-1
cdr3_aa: CASSGPKEMNTEAFF

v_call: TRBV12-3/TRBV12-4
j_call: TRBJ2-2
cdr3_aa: CASSPRVNTGELFF

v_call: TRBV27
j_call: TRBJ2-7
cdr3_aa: CASSLSYNPTYEQYF

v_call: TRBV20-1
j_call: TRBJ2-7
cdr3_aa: CSAKQAGGTGEQYF

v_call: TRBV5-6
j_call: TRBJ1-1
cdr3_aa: CASSLYGPGAAFF

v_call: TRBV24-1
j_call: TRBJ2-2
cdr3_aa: CATSGQRGDTGELFF

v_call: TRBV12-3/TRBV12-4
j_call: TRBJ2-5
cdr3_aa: CASRPGGAGETQYF

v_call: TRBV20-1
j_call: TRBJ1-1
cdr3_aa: CSARPGQWNTEAFF

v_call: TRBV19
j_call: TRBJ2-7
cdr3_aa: CASSNPGYFYEQYF